This T cell receptor beta chain was profiled in a study of radiotherapy plus CTLA-4 blockade in lung cancer. About the study: Disease control was achieved by about 29% of patients, and objective responses by 18%.

V lost 0 bases to trimming and J lost 8 bases, with 14 bases between them. Germline V gene data show CDR1 as SGHRS and CDR2 as YFSETQ. The CDR3 runs 14 residues. Assay used: immunoSEQ multiplex PCR; TCRdb lists only in-frame clones, some missing. The top ten hold about 14% of the sample, which has 70,000 to 95,000 clones, around 81% seen once. This clone came up once. Its antigen is not identified. Study-wide findings and caveats: Increased serum interferon-beta after radiation also reportedly predicted response strongly. Clones of tumor-derived TCRs expanded in blood after radiotherapy plus ipilimumab.

This sequence was found in a human donor with non-small cell lung cancer that progressed on radiotherapy plus ipilimumab. The rearrangement uses TRBV5-1 and TRBJ1-2; the D gene is possibly TRBD1 (6 bases). The starting material was peripheral blood, obtained from a patient treated with radiotherapy plus ipilimumab. For the CDR3, the DNA is TGCGCCAGCAGCTTGGATTCTTCGGGGGGCGGCTACACCTTC. Translating gives CASSLDSSGGGYTF.